This TCR beta chain derives from a study of shared clonotypes between healthy human individuals. Study results and caveats: Since donors were few, the genetic and exposure-history diversity represented was limited.

Remarks on this clone: Its antigen is not identified.

Trimming removed 3 bases from V and 5 bases from J; junction bases left unmatched: 0. Germline-derived CDR1 and CDR2 are SGDLS and YYNGEE. The CDR3 runs to 14 residues. Per the original methods: Junction-only sequences without quality scores were provided by ImmunoSEQ, so filtering was different. TCRdb keeps only in-frame clones here, not all; method: immunoSEQ multiplex PCR. Clonal size and the V and J genes are those of that table, whereas D and trimming came from the DNA. This table holds a few million clones, approximately 92% found once. This receptor was obtained from a man between 18 and 35 years old in good health. Sequencing was performed on naive CD4+ T cells sorted from blood. Subset noted: CD45RA+ positively selected. The chain uses TRBV9 and TRBJ2-1, with TRBD2 matching 12 bases. CDR3 sequence reads: CASSGTSGNNEQFF. In DNA, the CDR3 is TGTGCCAGCAGCGGGACTAGCGGGAACAATGAGCAGTTCTTC.